This is a list of T cell receptor beta chains from one sample in a study of monozygotic twins with inflammatory bowel disease. TCRdb reanalyzed the 5' RACE reads, giving one entry per CDR3 protein sequence and no DNA. In all, the sample yields about 440,000 distinct CDR3 sequences. The sequencing sample was made of blood. All receptors come from a human donor with ulcerative colitis or Crohn's disease, or a healthy co-twin of an affected twin (not recorded which). Each CDR3 is given with its conserved first and last residue. Fields, in order: V gene, J gene, CDR3 protein.

TRBV19	TRBJ1-2	CASSMSQNLRGYTF
TRBV7-2	TRBJ1-2	CASSLYSSNYGYTF
TRBV7-8	TRBJ1-1	CASSPRDRGFVRAFF
TRBV20-1	TRBJ2-3	CSAVVSGVTDTQYF
TRBV10-3	TRBJ2-7	CAISGGSGLSYEQYF
TRBV29-1	TRBJ1-1	CSVSRDINTEAFF
TRBV24-1	TRBJ2-1	CATSDSTRDNEQFF
TRBV12-3/TRBV12-4	TRBJ1-1	CASSFGLNTEAFF
TRBV6-1	TRBJ1-3	CASSPTGQGSRNTIYF
TRBV7-3	TRBJ2-3	CASSASSGRIDTQYF
TRBV3-1	TRBJ2-1	CASSQDYGLAGVDEQFF
TRBV12-3/TRBV12-4	TRBJ2-3	CASSPWGVWDTQYF
TRBV21-1	TRBJ1-5	CASSNDAQGCNQPQHF
TRBV10-3	TRBJ1-1	CATADRPSGTEAFF
TRBV4-1	TRBJ1-5	CASSQDFRTYGNQPQHF
TRBV5-1	TRBJ2-1	CASSNTGTGGIDEQFF
TRBV5-1	TRBJ1-1	CASSLAGGDSLTEAFF
TRBV29-1	TRBJ2-2	CSVRPNTGELFF
TRBV7-9	TRBJ2-7	CASSRGEGASYEQYF
TRBV20-1	TRBJ2-2	CSALRTETGELFF
TRBV18	TRBJ2-1	CASSPSHNEQFF
TRBV7-9	TRBJ2-1	CASSFPGRAGNEQFF
TRBV20-1	TRBJ2-5	CSWTGGGRNQETQYF
TRBV5-5	TRBJ2-1	CASTRQGSSYNEQFF
TRBV15	TRBJ1-2	CATSRDRDRANYGYTF
TRBV18	TRBJ2-3	CASSLGSAPGPDTQYF
TRBV7-9	TRBJ2-7	CASSSENNDEQYF